Listed below are T cell receptor beta chains from one sample, sequenced in a study of read filtering for tumor transcriptome and immune sequencing. One entry per CDR3 protein results from TCRdb running MiXCR on the reads. The table records around 140,000 distinct CDR3 sequences, roughly an eighth of them present only once. Sequenced sample: a population of CD138-negative cells sorted from bone marrow. The source is a donor at least 40 years old with multiple myeloma. The CDR3 runs from the conserved cysteine through the conserved F or W. The D gene is left open where the match is weak. For some rows the clone size is stated as once, few or many, or as a class when expanded; others skip it.

clone size,D gene,V gene,J gene,CDR3 protein,CDR3 DNA
many,NA,TRBV27,TRBJ2-1,CASSPTGAGFEQFF,TGTGCCAGCAGTCCTACCGGGGCCGGCTTTGAGCAGTTCTTC
many,TRBD1,TRBV5-1,TRBJ2-7,CASSLAQGEVDEQYF,TGCGCCAGCAGCTTGGCACAGGGGGAGGTCGACGAGCAGTACTTC
NA,TRBD2,TRBV6-6,TRBJ2-1,CASTRDPTSGTTEQFF,TGTGCCAGCACTCGGGATCCGACTAGCGGGACTACTGAGCAGTTCTTC
many,TRBD2,TRBV20-1,TRBJ2-7,CSAPKPGPQGGLAGATYEQYF,TGCAGTGCTCCTAAGCCTGGGCCACAGGGGGGACTAGCGGGAGCGACCTACGAGCAGTACTTC
many,TRBD1,TRBV7-6,TRBJ2-7,CASSQTGTYEQYF,TGTGCCAGCAGCCAGACAGGGACCTACGAGCAGTACTTC
NA,TRBD2,TRBV20-1,TRBJ2-1,CSAPGGLAAYNEQFF,TGCAGTGCTCCCGGAGGACTAGCGGCCTACAATGAGCAGTTCTTC
many,NA,TRBV7-2,TRBJ2-3,CASSQPGGLDTQYF,TGTGCCAGCAGCCAGCCCGGAGGGTTAGATACGCAGTATTTT
many,NA,TRBV24-1,TRBJ2-2,CATSGPGRTGELFF,TGTGCCACCAGTGGACCAGGGCGGACCGGGGAGCTGTTTTTT
NA,NA,TRBV19,TRBJ2-7,CASRVGDGEQYF,TGTGCCAGTAGAGTTGGGGACGGCGAGCAGTACTTC
NA,NA,TRBV7-3,TRBJ2-1,CASSLSSISDNEQFF,TGTGCCAGCAGCCTATCGTCGATTAGCGACAATGAGCAGTTCTTC
many,NA,TRBV3-1,TRBJ2-2,CASSQEPGASGELFF,TGTGCCAGCAGCCAAGAACCGGGTGCGAGCGGGGAGCTGTTTTTT
many,NA,TRBV12-5,TRBJ1-5,CASGYGGGDQPQHF,TGTGCTAGTGGATACGGGGGGGGAGATCAGCCCCAGCATTTT
many,NA,TRBV2,TRBJ2-3,CASSGQGPDTQYF,TGTGCCAGCAGTGGCCAGGGACCAGATACGCAGTATTTT
NA,NA,TRBV19,TRBJ2-6,CASLQGYGANVLTF,TGTGCCAGTCTGCAGGGGTATGGGGCCAACGTCCTGACTTTC
NA,TRBD1,TRBV5-1,TRBJ2-5,CASSLGYRGREETQYF,TGCGCCAGCAGCTTGGGTTACAGGGGGCGAGAAGAGACCCAGTACTTC
many,TRBD2,TRBV27,TRBJ2-7,CASSFEAGGSYEQYF,TGTGCCAGCAGTTTCGAAGCGGGAGGTTCCTACGAGCAGTACTTC
many,NA,TRBV12-3/TRBV12-4,TRBJ2-3,CASSLGRADTQYF,TGTGCCAGCAGTTTAGGGAGGGCAGATACGCAGTATTTT
many,NA,TRBV10-3,TRBJ2-1,CAIKMPGYNEQFF,TGTGCCATCAAAATGCCGGGGTACAATGAGCAGTTCTTC
many,NA,TRBV27,TRBJ2-1,CASSRTALGNEQFF,TGTGCCAGCAGCCGGACGGCTTTGGGCAATGAGCAGTTCTTC
many,NA,TRBV20-1,TRBJ2-1,CSARGGQAHEQFF,TGCAGTGCTAGGGGAGGACAGGCCCATGAGCAGTTCTTC
NA,NA,TRBV11-1,TRBJ2-7,CASSRWGSTEQYF,TGTGCCAGCAGCAGGTGGGGTTCCACCGAGCAGTACTTC
many,NA,TRBV29-1,TRBJ2-1,CSAQGGSYNEQFF,TGCAGCGCCCAGGGGGGGAGTTACAATGAGCAGTTCTTC
many,NA,TRBV2,TRBJ2-1,CASRQQNEQFF,TGTGCCAGCAGGCAGCAAAATGAGCAGTTCTTC
many,NA,TRBV9,TRBJ2-2,CASKQTTGELFF,TGTGCCAGCAAACAGACCACCGGGGAGCTGTTTTTT
many,NA,TRBV6-6,TRBJ2-7,CASSSTGTSYEQYF,TGTGCCAGCAGTTCGACCGGAACCTCCTACGAGCAGTACTTC
many,NA,TRBV29-1,TRBJ1-2,CSVEGAETLNYGYTF,TGCAGCGTTGAAGGAGCAGAAACCCTGAACTATGGCTACACCTTC
many,NA,TRBV7-2,TRBJ1-5,CASSPDSSNQPQHF,TGTGCCAGCAGCCCGGACAGCAGCAATCAGCCCCAGCATTTT
many,TRBD2,TRBV20-1,TRBJ2-1,CSARTSGRSSYNEQFF,TGCAGTGCTAGGACTAGCGGGAGGAGCTCCTACAATGAGCAGTTCTTC
many,NA,TRBV29-1,TRBJ1-1,CSVQPGGYTEAFF,TGCAGCGTTCAACCTGGAGGGTACACTGAAGCTTTCTTT
many,TRBD2,TRBV7-9,TRBJ2-3,CASSFGLAGVDTQYF,TGTGCCAGCAGCTTCGGACTAGCGGGAGTTGATACGCAGTATTTT
many,NA,TRBV11-3,TRBJ2-7,CASSLVQDTAYEQYF,TGTGCCAGCAGCTTAGTACAGGATACGGCCTACGAGCAGTACTTC
many,TRBD2,TRBV5-1,TRBJ2-7,CASSYRTGLAGAGEQYF,TGCGCCAGCAGCTACCGGACAGGACTAGCGGGAGCGGGAGAGCAGTACTTC
many,TRBD2,TRBV6-5,TRBJ2-7,CASNPVAGAVGEQYF,TGTGCCAGCAACCCCGTAGCGGGAGCGGTCGGCGAGCAGTACTTC
many,NA,TRBV19,TRBJ2-7,CASSPIGAGYYEQYF,TGTGCCAGTAGTCCGATTGGCGCAGGGTACTACGAGCAGTACTTC
many,NA,TRBV18,TRBJ2-7,CASSPQGTEDEQYF,TGTGCCAGCTCACCACAGGGTACGGAGGACGAGCAGTACTTC
many,TRBD2,TRBV29-1,TRBJ2-1,CSVWGLAGANEQFF,TGCAGCGTTTGGGGACTAGCGGGAGCTAATGAGCAGTTCTTC
many,TRBD1,TRBV12-3/TRBV12-4,TRBJ1-1,CASSITGVDTEAFF,TGTGCCAGCAGTATCACAGGGGTGGACACTGAAGCTTTCTTT
many,NA,TRBV21-1,TRBJ2-5,CASSKGGGDSGGETQYF,TGTGCCAGCAGCAAAGGAGGCGGGGACTCGGGGGGGGAGACCCAGTACTTC
NA,NA,TRBV7-2,TRBJ2-7,CASTLLGSGTYEQYF,TGTGCCAGCACCCTGCTCGGGAGCGGAACCTACGAGCAGTACTTC
many,NA,TRBV10-1,TRBJ1-1,CASSDQGRELGAFF,TGCGCCAGCAGCGACCAGGGACGGGAACTTGGTGCTTTCTTT
many,TRBD2,TRBV2,TRBJ2-3,CASMTSGSQYF,TGTGCCAGCATGACTAGCGGTTCGCAGTATTTT
many,NA,TRBV6-2/TRBV6-3,TRBJ1-1,CASSYGAVTEAFF,TGTGCCAGCAGTTACGGTGCAGTTACTGAAGCTTTCTTT
many,NA,TRBV6-1,TRBJ1-4,CASSEVGLRDEKLFF,TGTGCCAGCAGTGAAGTCGGCCTTCGGGATGAAAAACTGTTTTTT
many,NA,TRBV11-2,TRBJ2-1,CATEGGSYNEQFF,TGTGCCACCGAGGGGGGCTCCTACAATGAGCAGTTCTTC
few,NA,TRBV29-1,TRBJ2-7,CSVLLQVPSYEQYF,TGCAGCGTTCTGCTACAGGTACCCTCCTACGAGCAGTACTTC
many,TRBD2,TRBV6-2/TRBV6-3,TRBJ2-7,CASKGSGSYEQYF,TGTGCCAGCAAGGGAAGCGGGAGTTACGAGCAGTACTTC
once,TRBD2,TRBV27,TRBJ2-7,CASSVGGLATYEQYF,TGTGCCAGCAGTGTTGGGGGACTAGCAACCTACGAGCAGTACTTC
many,NA,TRBV3-1,TRBJ2-1,CASSQRQDLAYNEQFF,TGTGCCAGCAGCCAAAGACAGGACTTGGCTTACAATGAGCAGTTCTTC
many,NA,TRBV10-1,TRBJ2-7,CASTKDVLSGRWYF,TGCGCCAGCACCAAAGACGTCCTCAGCGGGCGTTGGTACTTC
many,TRBD2,TRBV30,TRBJ2-1,CAWTHGVASGAYNEQFF,TGTGCCTGGACCCATGGGGTAGCTAGCGGAGCATACAATGAGCAGTTCTTC
few,TRBD2,TRBV6-2/TRBV6-3,TRBJ2-2,CASSSQAGAHTGELFF,TGTGCCAGCAGTTCCCAAGCGGGAGCACACACCGGGGAGCTGTTTTTT
many,NA,TRBV15,TRBJ2-1,CATSRGPEVDEQFF,TGTGCCACCAGCAGAGGCCCGGAGGTAGATGAGCAGTTCTTC
many,NA,TRBV5-6,TRBJ1-4,CASSKDLSTNEKLFF,TGTGCCAGCAGCAAGGATCTTTCAACTAATGAAAAACTGTTTTTT
many,NA,TRBV20-1,TRBJ2-5,CSARNPGAETQYF,TGCAGTGCTAGAAATCCAGGGGCGGAGACCCAGTACTTC
NA,NA,TRBV20-1,TRBJ1-1,CSARDFRGGGNTEAFF,TGCAGTGCTAGAGATTTTAGGGGGGGTGGAAACACTGAAGCTTTCTTT
many,NA,TRBV6-6,TRBJ2-3,CASSYPRSDSHPADTQYF,TGTGCCAGCAGTTACCCCCGCTCGGACTCCCATCCTGCAGATACGCAGTATTTT